The 21 T cell receptor beta chains given below trace back to one sample, sequenced in a study of cytomegalovirus exposure and HLA in healthy donors. Primers for the PCR totalled 60 Vbeta and 13 Jbeta. TCRdb keeps only in-frame clones here, not all; method: immunoSEQ multiplex PCR. The sample includes almost 200,000 clones, more than 75% of them seen just once. The specimen was PBMCs. The receptors shown here come from a male donor in good health and CMV-seropositive.

The J gene is TRBJ2-2, the V gene TRBV4-2, with 10 bases identical to TRBD2. CDR1 and CDR2 (germline): LGHNA, YNFKEQ. The V segment lost 1 base and the J segment 1 base; nucleotides outside the gene matches: 0. The CDR3 runs 16 residues. In nucleotides, the CDR3 is TGTGCCAGCAGCCAAGCTAGCGGGGGGAACACCGGGGAGCTGTTTTTT. Its translation is CASSQASGGNTGELFF.

The chain combines TRBV6-5 with TRBJ1-5; no definite D call. V lost 0 bases and J lost 1, with 4 bases in between. This CDR3 spans 14 amino acids. CDR1 is MNHEY and CDR2 is SVGAGI in the germline V gene. The CDR3 nucleotides are TGTGCCAGCAGTTACTCTGCGAGCAATCAGCCCCAGCATTTT. This gives the protein CASSYSASNQPQHF.

This chain uses TRBV5-1 with TRBJ1-1; TRBD1 agrees at 9 bases. Germline values: CDR1 SGHRS, CDR2 YFSETQ. This CDR3 has 14 residues. J lost 9 bases, V lost 1 base, and 7 bases had no gene match. The CDR3 nucleotides read TGCGCCAGCAGCTTGATAACAGGGGGCAACAAAGCTTTCTTT. It yields the protein CASSLITGGNKAFF.

This clone appeared once. The chain is built from TRBV9 and TRBJ2-2; D gene ambiguous. The CDR3 length is 14 residues. Trimming stripped 0 bases from V and 10 bases from J, with 13 bases between. Germline CDR1 reads SGDLS; CDR2 reads YYNGEE. The CDR3: CASSVGGHRVELFF. The CDR3 nucleotides are TGTGCCAGCAGCGTAGGTGGGCACAGAGTGGAGCTGTTTTTT.

The genes are TRBV6-1 and TRBJ2-7, with 14 bases lining up with TRBD2. This CDR3 contains 16 residues. The J segment lost 5 bases and the V segment lost 2 bases, leaving 5 bases of the junction unmatched. CDR1 and CDR2 from the germline V gene are MNHNS and SASEGT. The CDR3 loop is CASSEMGLAGVHEQYF. Written as DNA, the CDR3 is TGTGCCAGCAGTGAAATGGGACTAGCGGGAGTCCACGAGCAGTACTTC.

The chain combines TRBV7-2 with TRBJ2-5; TRBD1 is a possible D gene (8 bases). The J call may be in error: the DNA end matches TRBJ2-7 better. Germline V CDR1 and CDR2: SGHTA, FQGNSA. The CDR3 extends over 17 amino acids. The CDR3 region is CASSLGQAGTGSYEQYF. The CDR3 DNA reads as TGTGCCAGCAGCTTAGGTCAAGCGGGGACAGGATCCTACGAGCAGTACTTC.

CDR3 nucleotide sequence: TGCAGTTTCGGGAGCGGGATGGGAGAGACCCAGTACTTC. This codes for CSFGSGMGETQYF. The rearrangement joins TRBV29-1 to TRBJ2-5; TRBD2 agrees at 7 bases. Germline CDR1 and CDR2: SQVTM and ANQGSEA. The CDR3 covers 13 residues.

CDR3 nucleotides: TGTGCCACCCGGGGTAGCTCCTACAATGAGCAGTTCTTC. Encoded protein: CATRGSSYNEQFF. The V call is TRBV6-4, the J call TRBJ2-1, with a possible D match to TRBD2 (5 bases). V was shortened by 10 bases and J by 0 bases, with 10 bases between the two germline ends. Germline V gene sequence: CDR1 MRHNA, CDR2 SNTAGT. The CDR3 has 13 residues.

The V call is TRBV18, the J call TRBJ2-5; TRBD1 agrees at 7 bases. V trimming: 3 bases; J trimming: 3 bases; junction bases outside the gene matches: 1. This CDR3 is built from 13 residues. CDR1 KGHSH and CDR2 LQKENI come from the germline V gene. CDR3 DNA sequence: TGTGCCAGCTCACCCGACAGGGAAGAGACCCAGTACTTC. Protein sequence: CASSPDREETQYF.

This chain connects TRBV5-1 to TRBJ2-7, with D possibly being TRBD1 (6 bases). In germline, CDR1 is SGHRS, CDR2 YFSETQ. V lost 5 bases to trimming and J lost 3 bases, with 15 bases between them. This CDR3 comprises 14 residues. The CDR3 region has the DNA TGCGCCAGCAGTTACCGGGACACCAACTACGAGCAGTACTTC. Translated, it gives CASSYRDTNYEQYF.

This chain joins TRBV2 and TRBJ1-5, with D possibly being TRBD1 (6 bases). Trimming removed 6 bases from V and 3 bases from J, with 18 bases in between. The CDR3 spans 16 residues. In germline, CDR1 is SNHLY, CDR2 FYNNEI. The CDR3 coding sequence is TGTGCCAGCAGCGCTCTTACAACAGGGAACAATCAGCCCCAGCATTTT. Its translation: CASSALTTGNNQPQHF.

The chain couples TRBV4-3 to TRBJ2-3, with 7 bases that match TRBD2. The CDR3 contains 14 residues. Losses at the gene ends were 6 bases for V and 0 bases for J; bases not matched to a gene: 3. Germline lookup yields CDR1 LGHNA and CDR2 YSLEER. CDR3 sequence (DNA): TGCGCCAGCAGTCTAGCGGCAAGCACAGATACGCAGTATTTT. It is translated as CASSLAASTDTQYF.

This chain joins TRBV15 and TRBJ1-2; a possible D gene is TRBD1 (5 bases). Germline CDR1 is LNHNV and CDR2 is YYDKDF (reference sequence). Trimming took off 1 base at V and 8 bases at J, with 11 bases between the two ends. This CDR3 has 13 residues. CDR3 residues: CATSRVGAGGYTF. CDR3 bases: TGTGCCACCAGCAGAGTAGGGGCGGGGGGCTACACCTTC.

The chain couples TRBV7-9 to TRBJ2-1; 7 nucleotides align to TRBD2. Germline loops: CDR1 SEHNR, CDR2 FQNEAQ (reference sequence). The CDR3 length is 15 residues. J lost 8 bases, V lost 3 bases, and 10 bases had no gene match. The CDR3 reads CASSLQSTSEDEQFF. As DNA, the CDR3 is TGTGCCAGCAGCTTGCAATCTACTAGCGAGGATGAGCAGTTCTTC.

The chain combines TRBV7-9 with TRBJ1-1; TRBD1 matches at 7 bases. Unmatched junction bases numbered 2, after V lost 5 bases and J lost 2 bases. Looked up from germline, CDR1 is SEHNR and CDR2 is FQNEAQ (reference sequence). The CDR3 is made up of 13 amino acids. This chain's CDR3 is CASSRDSNTEAFF. DNA of the CDR3: TGTGCCAGCAGCAGGGACAGCAACACTGAAGCTTTCTTT.

The chain is built from TRBV6-5 and TRBJ2-2; no firm D call. The CDR3 consists of 11 residues. The V end was cut by 3 bases, the J end by 8 bases, with 4 bases between. The germline CDR1 and CDR2 sequences are MNHEY and SVGAGI. The CDR3, as DNA: TGTGCCAGCAGTTATAAAGGGGAGCTGTTTTTT. Encoded protein: CASSYKGELFF.

The chain carries TRBV28 and TRBJ2-7; perhaps TRBD2 as D (5 bases). With 2 bases removed from V and 2 bases from J, the gap between germline ends came to 13 bases. Germline values: CDR1 MDHEN, CDR2 SYDVKM. The length of the CDR3 is 15 residues. For the CDR3, the DNA is TGTGCCAGCAGTTTAGCACAGACTACGGCCTACGAGCAGTACTTC. Translated, it gives CASSLAQTTAYEQYF.

The chain carries TRBV28 and TRBJ1-1; 11 bases are shared with TRBD1. This CDR3 has 17 residues. CDR1 is MDHEN, CDR2 SYDVKM, per germline. With V trimmed by 5 bases and J by 1 base, 9 bases remained unmatched. The CDR3 nucleotides are TGTGCCAGCAGTCCGCGGGACAGGGGGGGAGGGAACACTGAAGCTTTCTTT. Its protein is CASSPRDRGGGNTEAFF.

This chain joins TRBV4-2 and TRBJ2-2; a weak D match, TRBD1 (5 bases). The V gene's germline CDR1 is LGHNA and CDR2 YNFKEQ. V was shortened by 3 bases and J by 8 bases, with 19 bases between the two germline ends. This CDR3 region has 16 residues. The CDR3: CASSHGLETPGGELFF. CDR3 coding DNA: TGTGCCAGCAGCCATGGGTTGGAAACCCCAGGGGGGGAGCTGTTTTTT.

This chain joins TRBV10-2 and TRBJ2-5; D gene ambiguous. The CDR3 loop spans 12 amino acids. Between the trimmed V and J ends, which lost 11 bases and 1 base, there was a span of 11 bases. CDR1 and CDR2 from the germline V gene are WSHSY and SAAADI. CDR3 DNA: TGCGCCTGCCTAACCCCCCAAGAGACCCAGTACTTC. Translation: CACLTPQETQYF.

This chain joins TRBV28 and TRBJ1-6; TRBD1 matches 9 bases. Trimming took 2 bases from V and 7 from J; bases not matched to a gene: 0. The CDR3 has 14 residues. Germline assignment: CDR1 MDHEN and CDR2 SYDVKM. The CDR3 here is CASSLGTGNSPLHF. Here the CDR3 DNA reads TGTGCCAGCAGTTTAGGGACAGGGAATTCACCCCTCCACTTT. The whole variable domain, filled in from reference TRBV28 and TRBJ1-6, reads DVKVTQSSRYLVKRTGEKVFLECVQDMDHENMFWYRQDPGLGLRLIYFSYDVKMKEKGDIPEGYSVSREKKERFSLILESASTNQTSMYLCASSLGTGNSPLHFGNGTRLTVT.